This T cell receptor beta chain was sequenced during a study of monozygotic twins with inflammatory bowel disease. Points from the study as a whole: It was in IBD patients that TCRbeta diversity (inverse Simpson) was lower than in healthy co-twins.

From its re-call of the 5' RACE reads, TCRdb lists each CDR3 protein once, without DNA. The sample has 70,000 to 95,000 distinct CDR3 sequences. For this clonotype: What it binds is not known.

This TCR was sampled from a human donor with ulcerative colitis or Crohn's disease, or a healthy co-twin of an affected twin (not recorded which). Sequencing was carried out using blood.

CDR3 in amino acids: CASSDPAVGETQYF. The V call is TRBV2, the J call TRBJ2-5. The germline CDR1 and CDR2 sequences are SNHLY and FYNNEI. The CDR3 sequence is 14 residues long.